This T cell receptor (beta chain) was recorded in a study of T cells in Graves' hyperthyroidism and ophthalmopathy. This CDR3 is built from 14 residues. V lost 1 base and J 5 bases, leaving 11 bases between the germline ends. The germline V gene encodes CDR1 SGHTA and CDR2 FQGNSA. This clonotype was seen repeatedly, ten times or more. The TCR beta CDR3 regions underwent amplification using RNA transcripts as the source. The primer set for the first-round RT-PCR of the TCR CDR3 was HTBI. TCRdb called the multiplex PCR reads again in MiXCR, with one record for every CDR3 protein. The data show 400,000 to 550,000 distinct CDR3 sequences, roughly an eighth seen once.

Input material: blood. The chain uses TRBV7-2 and TRBJ1-2; TRBD1 might be the D (5 bases). This clonotype was obtained from a woman aged 18-29 years with Graves' hyperthyroidism. This chain's CDR3 is CASSLGGDLYGYTF. The CDR3 nucleotides are TGTGCCAGCAGCTTAGGGGGGGACCTTTATGGCTACACCTTC.